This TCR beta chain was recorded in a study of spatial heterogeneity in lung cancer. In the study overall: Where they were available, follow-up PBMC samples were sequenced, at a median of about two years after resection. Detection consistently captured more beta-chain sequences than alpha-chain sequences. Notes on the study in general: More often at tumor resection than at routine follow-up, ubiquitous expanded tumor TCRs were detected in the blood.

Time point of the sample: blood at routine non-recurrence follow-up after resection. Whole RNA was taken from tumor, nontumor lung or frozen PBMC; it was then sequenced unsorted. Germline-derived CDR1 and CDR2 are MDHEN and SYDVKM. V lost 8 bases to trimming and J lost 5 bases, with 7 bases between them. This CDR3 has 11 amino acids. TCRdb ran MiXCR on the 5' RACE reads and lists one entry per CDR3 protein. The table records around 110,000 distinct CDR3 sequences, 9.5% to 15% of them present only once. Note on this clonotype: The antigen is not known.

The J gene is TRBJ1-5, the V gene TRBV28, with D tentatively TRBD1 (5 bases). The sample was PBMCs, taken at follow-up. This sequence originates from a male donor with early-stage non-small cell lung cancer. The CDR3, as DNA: TGTGCCAGCGGGGGATATCAGCCCCAGCATTTT. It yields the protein CASGGYQPQHF.